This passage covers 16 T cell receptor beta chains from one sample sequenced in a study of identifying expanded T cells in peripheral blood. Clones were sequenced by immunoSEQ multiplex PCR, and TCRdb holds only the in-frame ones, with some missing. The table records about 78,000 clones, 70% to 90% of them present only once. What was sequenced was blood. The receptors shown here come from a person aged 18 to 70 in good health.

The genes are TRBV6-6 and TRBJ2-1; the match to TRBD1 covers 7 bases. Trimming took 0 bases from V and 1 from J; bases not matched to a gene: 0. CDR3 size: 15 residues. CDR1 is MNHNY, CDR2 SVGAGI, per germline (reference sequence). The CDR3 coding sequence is TGTGCCAGCAGTTACTCGACAGGGTCCTACAATGAGCAGTTCTTC. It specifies CASSYSTGSYNEQFF.

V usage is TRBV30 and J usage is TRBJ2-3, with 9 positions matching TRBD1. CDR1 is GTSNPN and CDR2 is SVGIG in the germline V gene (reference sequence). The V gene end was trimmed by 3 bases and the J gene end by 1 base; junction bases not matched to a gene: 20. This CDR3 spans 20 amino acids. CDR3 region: CAWRQFPGQGRWSGTDTQYF. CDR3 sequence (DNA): TGTGCCTGGAGACAATTTCCGGGACAGGGTCGTTGGAGCGGCACAGATACGCAGTATTTT.

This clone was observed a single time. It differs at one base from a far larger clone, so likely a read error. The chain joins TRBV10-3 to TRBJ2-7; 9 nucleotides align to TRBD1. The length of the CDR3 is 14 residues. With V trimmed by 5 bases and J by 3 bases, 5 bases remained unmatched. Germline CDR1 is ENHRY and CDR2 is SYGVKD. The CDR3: CAISPGTGFYEQYF. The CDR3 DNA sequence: TGTGCCATCAGTCCCGGGACAGGGTTCTACGAGCAGTACTTC.

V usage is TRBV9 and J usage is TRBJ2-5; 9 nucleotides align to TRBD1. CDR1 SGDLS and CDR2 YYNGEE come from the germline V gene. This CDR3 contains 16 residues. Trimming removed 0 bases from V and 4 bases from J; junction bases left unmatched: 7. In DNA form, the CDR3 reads TGTGCCAGCAGCGTAGAGGGGACAGGGACATTAGAGACCCAGTACTTC. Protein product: CASSVEGTGTLETQYF.

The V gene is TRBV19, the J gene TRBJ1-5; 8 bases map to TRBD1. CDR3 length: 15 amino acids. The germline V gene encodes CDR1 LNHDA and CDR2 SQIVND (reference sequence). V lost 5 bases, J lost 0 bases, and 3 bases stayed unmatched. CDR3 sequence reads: CASSGTGGSNQPQHF. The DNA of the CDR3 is TGTGCCAGTAGTGGGACAGGTGGTAGCAATCAGCCCCAGCATTTT.

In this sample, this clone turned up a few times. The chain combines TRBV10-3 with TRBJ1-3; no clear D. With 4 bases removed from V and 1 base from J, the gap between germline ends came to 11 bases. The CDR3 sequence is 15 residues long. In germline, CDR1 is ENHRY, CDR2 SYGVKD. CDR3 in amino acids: CAISAVTRSGNTIYF. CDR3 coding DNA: TGTGCCATCAGTGCCGTAACAAGATCTGGAAACACCATATATTTT.

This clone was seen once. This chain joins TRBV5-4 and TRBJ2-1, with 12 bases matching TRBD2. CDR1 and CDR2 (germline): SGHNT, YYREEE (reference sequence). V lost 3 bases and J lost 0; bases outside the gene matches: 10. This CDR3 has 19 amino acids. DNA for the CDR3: TGTGCCAGCAGCTCGGTGGGACTAGCGGGCTACAGCTCCTACAATGAGCAGTTCTTC. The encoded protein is CASSSVGLAGYSSYNEQFF.

The CDR3 reads CAISDQPTSYNEQFF. For the CDR3, the DNA is TGTGCCATCAGTGACCAACCCACTAGTTACAATGAGCAGTTCTTC. V and J are TRBV10-3 and TRBJ2-1; perhaps TRBD2 as D (5 bases). The CDR3 is made up of 15 amino acids. The germline CDR1 and CDR2 sequences are ENHRY and SYGVKD. Trimming took off 3 bases at V and 4 bases at J, with 13 bases between the two ends.

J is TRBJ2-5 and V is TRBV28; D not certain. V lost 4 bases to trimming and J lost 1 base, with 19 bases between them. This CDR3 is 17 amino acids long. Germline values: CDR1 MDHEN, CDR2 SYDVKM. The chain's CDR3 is CASSSGRLEFVQETQYF. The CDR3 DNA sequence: TGTGCCAGCAGTTCCGGCCGGCTAGAGTTCGTCCAAGAGACCCAGTACTTC.

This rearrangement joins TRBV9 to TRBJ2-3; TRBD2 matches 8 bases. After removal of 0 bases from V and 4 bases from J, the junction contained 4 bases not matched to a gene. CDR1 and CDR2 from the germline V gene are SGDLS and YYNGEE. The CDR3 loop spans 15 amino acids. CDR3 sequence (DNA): TGTGCCAGCAGCGTAGCCGGGACTAGTCCAGATACGCAGTATTTT. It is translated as CASSVAGTSPDTQYF.

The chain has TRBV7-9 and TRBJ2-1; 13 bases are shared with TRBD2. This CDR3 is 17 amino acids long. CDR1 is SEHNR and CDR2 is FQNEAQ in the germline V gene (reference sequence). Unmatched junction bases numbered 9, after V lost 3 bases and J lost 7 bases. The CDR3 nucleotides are TGTGCCAGCAGCTTCATCGGACTAGCGGGAGTGAGGAATGAGCAGTTCTTC. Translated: CASSFIGLAGVRNEQFF.

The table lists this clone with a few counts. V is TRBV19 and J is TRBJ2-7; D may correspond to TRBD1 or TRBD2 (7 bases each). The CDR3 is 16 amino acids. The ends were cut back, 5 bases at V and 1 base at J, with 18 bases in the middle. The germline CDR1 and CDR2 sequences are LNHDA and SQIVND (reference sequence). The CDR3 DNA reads TGTGCCAGTAGTGAGAGACAGGGAGGGATATCCTACGAGCAGTACTTC. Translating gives CASSERQGGISYEQYF. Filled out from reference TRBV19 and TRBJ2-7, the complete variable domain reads DGGITQSPKYLFRKEGQNVTLSCEQNLNHDAMYWYRQDPGQGLRLIYYSQIVNDFQKGDIAEGYSVSREKKESFPLTVTSAQKNPTAFYLCASSERQGGISYEQYFGPGTRLTVT.

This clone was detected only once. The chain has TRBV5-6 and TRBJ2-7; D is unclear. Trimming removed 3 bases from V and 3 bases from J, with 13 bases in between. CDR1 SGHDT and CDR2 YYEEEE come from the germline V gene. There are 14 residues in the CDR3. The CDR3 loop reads CASSSLLLSYEQYF. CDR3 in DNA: TGTGCCAGCAGCTCCCTGCTACTGAGCTACGAGCAGTACTTC.

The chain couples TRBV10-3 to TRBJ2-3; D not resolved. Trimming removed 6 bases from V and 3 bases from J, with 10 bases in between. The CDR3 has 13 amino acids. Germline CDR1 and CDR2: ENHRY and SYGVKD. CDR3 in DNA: TGTGCCATCAGCCCAAGCCAGACAGATACGCAGTATTTT. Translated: CAISPSQTDTQYF.

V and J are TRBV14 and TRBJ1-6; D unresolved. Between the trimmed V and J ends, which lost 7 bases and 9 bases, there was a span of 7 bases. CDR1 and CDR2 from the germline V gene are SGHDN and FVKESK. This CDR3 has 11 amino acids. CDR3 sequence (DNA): TGTGCCAGCAAAGAAGTTTCACCCCTCCACTTT. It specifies CASKEVSPLHF.

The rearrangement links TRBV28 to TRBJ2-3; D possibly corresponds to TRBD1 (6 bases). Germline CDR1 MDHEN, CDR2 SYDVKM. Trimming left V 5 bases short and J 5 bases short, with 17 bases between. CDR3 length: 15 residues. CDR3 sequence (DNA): TGTGCCAGCAGTCCTAACACAGGGCTGAGAGATACGCAGTATTTT. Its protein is CASSPNTGLRDTQYF.